This T cell receptor beta chain is drawn from a study of CD8 T cells in Susac syndrome. Background on the study: Sequenced Susac syndrome patients included 5 or 6 with clinically active disease and roughly eight in remission.

After extraction with the RNeasy kit, roughly 0.5 to 1 ug of the RNA was reverse transcribed using random hexamers. Amplification of the TCR beta CDR3 was carried out by immunoSEQ multiplex PCR, which spanned a total of 54 Vbeta and 13 Jbeta segments. TCRdb called the immunoSEQ multiplex PCR reads again in MiXCR, with one record for every CDR3 protein. The sample has roughly 150,000 distinct CDR3 sequences, approximately 95% seen once. Deletions cut 7 bases from V and 8 bases from J, with 17 bases between. The germline V gene encodes CDR1 SQVTM and CDR2 ANQGSEA. This CDR3 is 12 amino acids long. The clonotype comes from a human donor with Susac syndrome. The V gene is TRBV29-1, the J gene TRBJ1-1; D not certain. The sequenced sample was CD4+ T cells from PBMCs. The CDR3 DNA reads as TGCAGCGCATCGCAACAGTGGGCAGAAGCTTTCTTT. Its translation is CSASQQWAEAFF.